Listed here are 29 T cell receptor beta chains from one sample, sequenced in a study of blood T cells in healthy people across ages. Combining a sample-barcoded 5' primer with a J-beta primer mix, a second PCR ran for 7 to 11 cycles. TCRdb reprocessed the 5' RACE reads via MiXCR and lists one record per CDR3 protein. The repertoire includes around 500,000 distinct CDR3 sequences, more than 45% of them detected once, and 20% to 25% sits in the top ten. Sequences were obtained from blood. The receptor set was obtained from a man aged 80 or over in good health.

In the case of this clonotype: Germline is not matched at one junction end, which may reflect a read error. The genes are TRBV5-1 and TRBJ2-6, with D unclear. Germline V gene lookup returns CDR1 SGHRS and CDR2 YFSETQ. The CDR3 runs to 14 residues. Here the CDR3 DNA reads TGCGCCAGCGCTTTATTCTCTGGGACCAACGTCCTGACTTTC. It yields the protein CASALFSGTNVLTF.

The rearrangement joins TRBV27 to TRBJ2-3, with TRBD1 matching 9 bases. Looked up from germline, CDR1 is MNHEY and CDR2 is SMNVEV (reference sequence). There are 15 residues in the CDR3. V was clipped by 6 bases and J by 2 bases; unmatched bases: 6. CDR3 nucleotide sequence: TGTGCCAGCAGGATGACAGGGGGTAACACAGATACGCAGTATTTT. Translating gives CASRMTGGNTDTQYF.

This clonotype has only a few counts. The CDR3 sequence: CASTLGTSADNEQFF. The CDR3 nucleotides are TGTGCCAGCACCCTCGGGACTAGCGCTGACAATGAGCAGTTCTTC. The V call is TRBV27, the J call TRBJ2-1, with 10 bases that match TRBD2. CDR3 length: 15 amino acids. Germline V gene lookup returns CDR1 MNHEY and CDR2 SMNVEV (reference sequence). The V and J ends lost 7 bases and 5 bases, in that order; junction bases with no gene match: 8.

The sample holds a few counts of this clonotype. The chain carries TRBV7-2 and TRBJ2-4, with D perhaps TRBD1 or TRBD2 (7 bases each). The CDR3 runs to 19 residues. Trimming removed 4 bases at V and 2 bases at J, with 24 bases between. CDR1 SGHTA and CDR2 FQGNSA come from the germline V gene. The CDR3: CASSSQGRVTGSTKNIQYF. CDR3 in DNA: TGTGCCAGCAGCTCCCAAGGGAGGGTGACAGGGTCAACCAAAAACATTCAGTACTTC.

J is TRBJ1-2 and V is TRBV5-1; tentative D call: TRBD1 (5 bases). Germline CDR1 SGHRS, CDR2 YFSETQ. Trimming removed 2 bases from V and 3 bases from J, with 11 bases in between. CDR3 length: 14 amino acids. The CDR3 here is CASSFEGLYYGYTF. CDR3 nucleotide sequence: TGCGCCAGCAGCTTCGAGGGGCTCTACTATGGCTACACCTTC.

The chain couples TRBV7-3 to TRBJ2-1; D may match TRBD1 or TRBD2 (5 bases each). The length of the CDR3 is 14 residues. Germline V gives CDR1 SGHTA, CDR2 FQGTGA. Trimming took 6 bases from V and 6 from J, leaving 15 bases between them. The CDR3 DNA is TGTGCCAGCAGTCGCCGGGACGGCACCAATGAGCAGTTCTTC. It is translated as CASSRRDGTNEQFF.

This clonotype was seen once. This chain links TRBV3-1 with TRBJ1-2; the D gene is possibly TRBD1 (5 bases). The CDR3 length is 16 residues. V shed 4 bases and J shed 4 bases, with 19 bases lying between them. Germline assignment: CDR1 LGHDT and CDR2 YNNKEL (reference sequence). The CDR3 DNA is TGTGCCAGCAGCCGGGAAAGGACACGTGAGGCCTATGGCTACACCTTC. Amino acids: CASSRERTREAYGYTF. Complete variable domain (other parts from reference TRBV3-1 and TRBJ1-2): DTAVSQTPKYLVTQMGNDKSIKCEQNLGHDTMYWYKQDSKKFLKIMFSYNNKELIINETVPNRFSPKSPDKAHLNLHINSLELGDSAVYFCASSRERTREAYGYTFGSGTRLTVV.

This clonotype has ten or more counts. The V gene is TRBV7-9, the J gene TRBJ1-2; D unclear. The CDR3 runs 13 residues. Germline CDR1 SEHNR, CDR2 FQNEAQ (reference sequence). Trimming removed 7 bases at V and 6 bases at J, with 15 bases between. CDR3 sequence reads: CASTLGLDDGYTF. The CDR3 DNA follows: TGTGCCAGCACCCTTGGCTTGGATGATGGCTACACCTTC.

Worth noting for this clonotype: It may be a read error: a sequence one base away is much more abundant. CDR3 nucleotide sequence: TGTGCCAGCAGTTATGACCCGAGACAGGGGGTATCTGAGGCCAACGTCCTGACTTTC. Its translation is CASSYDPRQGVSEANVLTF. The rearrangement joins TRBV6-5 to TRBJ2-6; 9 bases fit TRBD1. Germline CDR1 is MNHEY and CDR2 is SVGAGI. The CDR3 loop spans 19 amino acids.

This clonotype was seen many times. The chain carries TRBV7-9 and TRBJ1-2; possibly TRBD1 for D (6 bases). The V and J ends lost 1 base and 2 bases respectively, with 11 bases between them. CDR1 is SEHNR, CDR2 FQNEAQ, per germline (reference sequence). CDR3 size: 15 residues. The CDR3 nucleotides are TGTGCCAGCAGCTTAGTTGGGGACAACAACTATGGCTACACCTTC. Its translation is CASSLVGDNNYGYTF. Filled out from reference TRBV7-9 and TRBJ1-2, the complete variable domain reads DTGVSQNPRHKITKRGQNVTFRCDPISEHNRLYWYRQTLGQGPEFLTYFQNEAQLEKSRLLSDRFSAERPKGSFSTLEIQRTEQGDSAMYLCASSLVGDNNYGYTFGSGTRLTVV.

This clonotype was counted only a few times. The V call is TRBV4-3, the J call TRBJ1-2, with D perhaps matching TRBD1 (6 bases). Trimming removed 1 base from V and 6 bases from J, with 15 bases in between. The CDR3 runs 15 residues. The germline V gene encodes CDR1 LGHNA and CDR2 YSLEER. The CDR3 here is CASSQGRGAGNGYTF. CDR3 bases: TGCGCCAGCAGCCAAGGGCGGGGGGCAGGCAATGGCTACACCTTC.

The V call is TRBV6-5, the J call TRBJ2-1, with TRBD2 identical over 7 bases. Near its end, the DNA agrees better with TRBJ2-7, so the J call may be wrong. Germline CDR1 and CDR2: MNHEY and SVGAGI. The CDR3 consists of 16 residues. The CDR3 sequence: CASSRTGGSSYNEQYF. The CDR3 DNA is TGTGCCAGCAGTCGAACCGGGGGGAGCTCCTACAATGAGCAGTACTTC.

A few counts support this clonotype. The chain combines TRBV7-9 with TRBJ1-4, with 8 bases that match TRBD1. The junction had 9 bases not matched to a gene; V was cut back by 5 bases and J by 7 bases. CDR3 length: 15 amino acids. Germline CDR1 SEHNR, CDR2 FQNEAQ (reference sequence). The CDR3 protein is CASSPWTGRGEKLFF. In nucleotides, the CDR3 is TGTGCCAGCAGCCCCTGGACAGGGCGAGGTGAAAAACTGTTTTTT.

This clonotype occurred a few times. This chain connects TRBV5-8 to TRBJ2-5; D ambiguous. The CDR3 spans 13 residues. Germline V lookup: CDR1 SGHTS, CDR2 YDEGEE. V lost 3 bases and J lost 5, with 11 bases in between. The CDR3 here is CASSYLKGETQYF. The CDR3 DNA sequence: TGTGCCAGCAGCTACCTGAAGGGTGAGACCCAGTACTTC.

This clonotype was found a few times. The rearrangement uses TRBV6-2 or TRBV6-3 and TRBJ2-7; TRBD1 agrees at 9 bases. CDR1 MNHEY and CDR2 SVGEGT come from the germline V gene. With 0 bases clipped from V and 0 bases from J, the junction kept 6 bases outside the gene matches. CDR3 length equals 17 residues. The CDR3 DNA is TGTGCCAGCAGTTACTCTTTTGGGACAGGGAGCTCCTACGAGCAGTACTTC. Its protein is CASSYSFGTGSSYEQYF.

In its sample, this clonotype was seen once. The rearrangement joins TRBV7-2 to TRBJ1-2, with TRBD1 matching over 11 bases. Trimming took 4 bases from V and 5 from J; bases not matched to a gene: 6. Germline V CDR1 and CDR2: SGHTA, FQGNSA. There are 15 residues in the CDR3. The CDR3 DNA reads TGTGCCAGCAGCTCCGGGACAGGGGGTCGGTATGGCTACACCTTC. Translated: CASSSGTGGRYGYTF.

The J gene is TRBJ1-6, the V gene TRBV10-1, with D unclear. Germline V gene data show CDR1 as WNHNN and CDR2 as SYGVQD (reference sequence). CDR3 length: 13 amino acids. V shed 3 bases and J shed 7 bases, with 7 bases lying between them. The CDR3 sequence: CASSDALNSPLHF. The DNA for the CDR3 is TGCGCCAGCAGTGATGCCCTGAATTCACCCCTCCACTTT.

Concerning this clonotype itself: One end of the junction does not line up with germline, which may come from a read error. The chain combines TRBV3-1 with TRBJ2-3, with 9 positions matching TRBD1. The V gene's germline CDR1 is LGHDT and CDR2 YNNKEL (reference sequence). The CDR3 is made up of 20 amino acids. CDR3 sequence (DNA): TGTGCCAGCAGCCGCAAACCCGGGACAGGGCTGCTACCATCCACAGATGCGCAGTATTTT. It specifies CASSRKPGTGLLPSTDAQYF.

The chain recombines TRBV6-6 with TRBJ1-2; TRBD1 matches 8 bases. This CDR3 has 14 residues. The junction had 6 bases not matched to a gene; V was cut back by 2 bases and J by 7 bases. Germline lookup yields CDR1 MNHNY and CDR2 SVGAGI (reference sequence). The CDR3 reads CASSYETGECGYTF. CDR3 nucleotides: TGTGCCAGCAGTTACGAGACAGGGGAGTGTGGCTACACCTTC.

V is TRBV7-9 and J is TRBJ1-4; tentative D call: TRBD1 (5 bases). The CDR3 loop spans 14 amino acids. Trimming shortened V by 5 bases and J by 8 bases, and 15 bases separated the two germline ends. CDR1 and CDR2 from the germline V gene are SEHNR and FQNEAQ (reference sequence). CDR3 amino acids: CASSPYPRGEKLFF. DNA of the CDR3: TGTGCCAGCAGCCCCTACCCGAGGGGCGAAAAACTGTTTTTT.

Ten or more counts support this clonotype. The chain recombines TRBV7-9 with TRBJ2-1; a possible D gene is TRBD2 (5 bases). Germline values: CDR1 SEHNR, CDR2 FQNEAQ (reference sequence). The ends were cut back, 5 bases at V and 4 bases at J, with 21 bases in the middle. The CDR3 covers 17 residues. CDR3 amino acids: CASSPGRGGGFYNEQFF. CDR3 DNA sequence: TGTGCCAGCAGCCCTGGTCGGGGTGGAGGATTTTACAATGAGCAGTTCTTC.

The chain couples TRBV24-1 to TRBJ1-5; weak D call: TRBD1 (6 bases). V was pared by 2 bases and J by 9 bases, with 16 bases between. The CDR3 is 15 amino acids. Germline CDR1 KGHDR, CDR2 SFDVKD. The CDR3 region has the DNA TGTGCCACCAGTGATTCACGACAGGCCGTGGGGCCCCAGCATTTT. Its translation is CATSDSRQAVGPQHF.

The table lists this clonotype with a few counts. CDR3 DNA: TGTGCCAGCAGCCCGAACCTGGAGGCCTACAATGAGCAGTTCTTC. Residues: CASSPNLEAYNEQFF. The chain couples TRBV7-2 to TRBJ2-1, with D possibly matching TRBD2 (5 bases). Trimming took off 5 bases at V and 2 bases at J, with 13 bases between the two ends. This CDR3 has 15 amino acids. Looked up from germline, CDR1 is SGHTA and CDR2 is FQGNSA.

There are many counts of this clonotype. This sequence joins TRBV7-9 and TRBJ2-7, with 9 bases fitting TRBD2. The trim removed 1 base at V and 2 bases at J, leaving 6 bases unmatched. The germline V gene encodes CDR1 SEHNR and CDR2 FQNEAQ (reference sequence). CDR3 length equals 16 residues. The CDR3, as DNA: TGTGCCAGCAGCTTAGGTGTAGCGGGGGAGGCCTACGAGCAGTACTTC. Translating it yields CASSLGVAGEAYEQYF.

The CDR3 region is CASNGVKGSGHTDTQYF. The CDR3 nucleotides read TGTGCCAGCAACGGGGTGAAGGGTAGCGGCCACACAGATACGCAGTATTTT. The rearrangement links TRBV4-2 to TRBJ2-3; perhaps TRBD2 as D (6 bases). Trimming left V 7 bases short and J 2 bases short, with 22 bases between. The CDR3 extends over 17 amino acids. Germline V lookup: CDR1 LGHNA, CDR2 YNFKEQ.

The chain couples TRBV12-3 or TRBV12-4 to TRBJ2-6, with TRBD2 matching 7 bases. Germline trimming cut 2 bases from V and 0 bases from J; bases unmatched to any gene: 7. This CDR3 is built from 18 residues. The CDR3 nucleotides read TGTGCCAGCAGTTTACTGGCGGGAGTCCGCTCTGGGGCCAACGTCCTGACTTTC. Its protein is CASSLLAGVRSGANVLTF.

This clonotype was found a few times. The chain recombines TRBV12-3 or TRBV12-4 with TRBJ1-1, with a tentative D call TRBD1 (6 bases). CDR3 length equals 14 residues. With 5 bases removed from V and 2 bases from J, the gap between germline ends came to 12 bases. The CDR3 reads CASSHTGRNTEAFF. The CDR3 nucleotides read TGTGCCAGCAGTCATACAGGGCGCAACACTGAAGCTTTCTTT.

This clonotype has just a few counts. The V and J genes are TRBV5-1 and TRBJ2-7, with 11 bases aligning to TRBD2. The germline V gene has CDR1 SGHRS and CDR2 YFSETQ. The V gene end was trimmed by 2 bases and the J gene end by 4 bases; junction bases not matched to a gene: 8. The CDR3 covers 16 residues. The CDR3 DNA reads TGCGCCAGCAGCTTCCTCACCGGGACTAGCGGATACGAGCAGTACTTC. It codes for CASSFLTGTSGYEQYF.

The chain combines TRBV27 with TRBJ2-5; 10 bases agree with TRBD1. In germline, CDR1 is MNHEY, CDR2 SMNVEV (reference sequence). This CDR3 is 14 amino acids long. Trimming cost V 5 bases and J 5 bases; bases outside gene matches: 5. The CDR3 sequence is CASSMDRGFETQYF. The CDR3 DNA reads as TGTGCCAGCAGTATGGACAGGGGGTTCGAGACCCAGTACTTC.